This T cell receptor beta chain was sequenced in a study of T cells in Graves' hyperthyroidism and ophthalmopathy. Study-level information: Specimen type is peripheral blood, collected at initial diagnosis prior to any treatment. Broader study findings: Also found in blood were most expanded thyroid clonotypes above 0.001.

Ophthalmopathy patients had Clinical Activity Score at least 3, NOSPECS grade at least 4, duration under 3 months. A remark on this clonotype: The antigen remains undetermined.

The source material, RNA transcripts, was used to amplify TCR beta CDR3 regions. When the TCR CDR3 underwent first-round RT-PCR, the HTBI primer set was used. TCRdb processed the multiplex PCR reads anew with MiXCR; each CDR3 protein has one entry. Here the sample spans 45,000 to 75,000 distinct CDR3 sequences, around half being singletons. This CDR3 comprises 15 residues. The J segment lost 7 bases and the V segment lost 2 bases, leaving 7 bases of the junction unmatched. Per germline, CDR1 SEHNR and CDR2 FQNEAQ (reference sequence). This chain uses TRBV7-9 with TRBJ2-7; 11 nucleotides line up with TRBD2. The sequenced material came from blood. The receptor was derived from a woman aged 25 to 39 with Graves' ophthalmopathy. This CDR3 reads CASSLFRTSGSEQYF. The CDR3 DNA sequence: TGTGCCAGCAGCTTATTCCGTACTAGCGGGAGTGAGCAGTACTTC.